The rows below give T cell receptor beta chains drawn from one sample of a study of T cell responses to AZD1222 COVID-19 vaccine. Assay: immunoSEQ multiplex PCR; the TCRdb copy retains only in-frame clones and omits some. Of roughly 160,000 clones listed, about 92% were seen once; the top ten hold approximately 0.97%. The starting material was peripheral blood, obtained on day 0 of AZD1222 vaccination. The receptors here all came from an adult in good health. The conserved cysteine and the conserved F or W are not part of the CDR3 here. Fields, in order: J gene, D gene, V gene, CDR3 protein. D genes are given only for firm matches.

j_gene: TRBJ1-2
d_gene: TRBD1
v_gene: TRBV2
CDR3aa: ASRGDRHNYGYT

j_gene: TRBJ1-4
d_gene: TRBD1
v_gene: TRBV6-5
CDR3aa: ATILYTGGFEKLF

j_gene: TRBJ2-1
d_gene: NA
v_gene: TRBV5-1
CDR3aa: ASSRTTYNEQF

j_gene: TRBJ1-1
d_gene: NA
v_gene: TRBV7-8
CDR3aa: ASSRGASYTEAF

j_gene: TRBJ2-3
d_gene: TRBD2
v_gene: TRBV29-1
CDR3aa: SVEAGGDTQY

j_gene: TRBJ2-3
d_gene: TRBD1
v_gene: TRBV28
CDR3aa: ASSLFPGQGTDTQY

j_gene: TRBJ1-2
d_gene: TRBD1
v_gene: TRBV28
CDR3aa: ASTRQGASETDT

j_gene: TRBJ2-7
d_gene: NA
v_gene: TRBV4-2
CDR3aa: ASSQAYGGDYYEQY

j_gene: TRBJ1-5
d_gene: NA
v_gene: TRBV3-1/TRBV3-2
CDR3aa: ASSQGSLSQPQH

j_gene: TRBJ2-7
d_gene: NA
v_gene: TRBV5-1
CDR3aa: ASSLAGQYYEQY

j_gene: TRBJ2-7
d_gene: TRBD1
v_gene: TRBV9
CDR3aa: ASSGDGTEEQY